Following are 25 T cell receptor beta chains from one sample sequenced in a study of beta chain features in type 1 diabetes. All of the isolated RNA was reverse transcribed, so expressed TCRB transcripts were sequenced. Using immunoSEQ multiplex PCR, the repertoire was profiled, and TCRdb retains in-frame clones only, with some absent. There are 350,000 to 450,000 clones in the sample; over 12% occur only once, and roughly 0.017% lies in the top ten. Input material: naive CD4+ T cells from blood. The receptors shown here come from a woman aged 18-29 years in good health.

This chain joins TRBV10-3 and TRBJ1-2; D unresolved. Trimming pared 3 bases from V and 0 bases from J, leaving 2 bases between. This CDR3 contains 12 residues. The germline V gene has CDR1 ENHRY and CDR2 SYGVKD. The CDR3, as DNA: TGTGCCATCAGTGATACTAACTATGGCTACACCTTC. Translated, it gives CAISDTNYGYTF.

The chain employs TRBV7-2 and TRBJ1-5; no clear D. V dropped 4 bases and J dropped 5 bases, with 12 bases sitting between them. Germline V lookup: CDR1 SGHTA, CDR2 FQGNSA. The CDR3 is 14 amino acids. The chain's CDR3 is CASSSRVGHQPQHF. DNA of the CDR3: TGTGCCAGCAGCTCGAGGGTAGGTCATCAGCCCCAGCATTTT.

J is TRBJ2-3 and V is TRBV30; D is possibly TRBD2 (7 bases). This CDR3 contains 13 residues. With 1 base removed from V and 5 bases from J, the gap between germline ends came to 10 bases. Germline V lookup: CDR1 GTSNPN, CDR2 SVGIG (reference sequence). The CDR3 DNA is TGTGCCTGGAGTGCGGGGGGCGTAGATACGCAGTATTTT. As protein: CAWSAGGVDTQYF.

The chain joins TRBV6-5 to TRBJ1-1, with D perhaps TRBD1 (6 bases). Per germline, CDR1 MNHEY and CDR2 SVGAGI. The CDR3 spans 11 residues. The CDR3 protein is CNVGAGTEAFF. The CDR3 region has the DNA TGTAATGTGGGGGCGGGTACTGAAGCTTTCTTT.

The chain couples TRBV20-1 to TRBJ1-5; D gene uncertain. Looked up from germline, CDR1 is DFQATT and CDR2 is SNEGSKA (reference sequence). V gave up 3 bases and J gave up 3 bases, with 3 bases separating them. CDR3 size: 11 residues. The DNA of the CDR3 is TGCAGTGCTAGTTACAATCAGCCCCAGCATTTT. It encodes CSASYNQPQHF.

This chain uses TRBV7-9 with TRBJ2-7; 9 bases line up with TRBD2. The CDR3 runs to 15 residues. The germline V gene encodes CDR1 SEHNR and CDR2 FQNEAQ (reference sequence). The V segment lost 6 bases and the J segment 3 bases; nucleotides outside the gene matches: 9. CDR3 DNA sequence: TGTGCCAGCAGACCAATAGCGGGAGTCGACTACGAGCAGTACTTC. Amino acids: CASRPIAGVDYEQYF. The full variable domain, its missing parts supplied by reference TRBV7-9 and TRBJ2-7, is DTGVSQNPRHKITKRGQNVTFRCDPISEHNRLYWYRQTLGQGPEFLTYFQNEAQLEKSRLLSDRFSAERPKGSFSTLEIQRTEQGDSAMYLCASRPIAGVDYEQYFGPGTRLTVT.

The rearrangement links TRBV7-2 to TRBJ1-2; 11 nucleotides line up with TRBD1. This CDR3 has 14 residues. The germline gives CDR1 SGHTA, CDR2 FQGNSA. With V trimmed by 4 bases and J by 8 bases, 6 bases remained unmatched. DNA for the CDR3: TGTGCCAGCAGCTACAGCGGGGACAGGGGGGGCTACACCTTC. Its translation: CASSYSGDRGGYTF.

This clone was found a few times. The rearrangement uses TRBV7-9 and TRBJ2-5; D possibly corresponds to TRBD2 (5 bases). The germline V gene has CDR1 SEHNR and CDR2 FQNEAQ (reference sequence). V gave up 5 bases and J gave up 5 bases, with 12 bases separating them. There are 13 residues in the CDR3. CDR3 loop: CASSGGSVETQYF. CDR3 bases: TGTGCCAGCAGCGGTGGGAGCGTGGAGACCCAGTACTTC.

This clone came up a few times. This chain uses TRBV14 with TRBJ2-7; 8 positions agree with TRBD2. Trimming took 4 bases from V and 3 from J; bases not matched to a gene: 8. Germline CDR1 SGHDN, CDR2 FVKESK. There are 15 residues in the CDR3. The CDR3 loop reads CASSRLGTRDYEQYF. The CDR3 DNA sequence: TGTGCCAGCAGCCGCCTCGGGACTAGAGACTACGAGCAGTACTTC.

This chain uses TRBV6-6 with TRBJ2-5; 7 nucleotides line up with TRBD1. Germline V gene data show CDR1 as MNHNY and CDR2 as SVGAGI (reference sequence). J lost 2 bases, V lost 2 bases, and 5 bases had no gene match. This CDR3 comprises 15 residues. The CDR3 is CASSYRDSLQETQYF. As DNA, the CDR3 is TGTGCCAGCAGTTACCGGGACAGCCTGCAAGAGACCCAGTACTTC.

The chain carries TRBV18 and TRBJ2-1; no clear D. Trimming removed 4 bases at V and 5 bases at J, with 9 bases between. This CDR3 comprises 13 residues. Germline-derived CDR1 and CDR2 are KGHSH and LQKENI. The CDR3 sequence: CASSLHRDNEQFF. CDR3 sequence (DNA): TGTGCCAGCTCACTCCATCGGGACAATGAGCAGTTCTTC.

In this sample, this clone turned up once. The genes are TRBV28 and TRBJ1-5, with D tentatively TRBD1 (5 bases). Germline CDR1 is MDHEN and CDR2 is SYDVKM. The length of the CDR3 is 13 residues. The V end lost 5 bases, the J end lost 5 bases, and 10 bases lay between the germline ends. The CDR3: CASSAGGHQPQHF. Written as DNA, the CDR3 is TGTGCCAGCAGTGCCGGGGGTCATCAGCCCCAGCATTTT. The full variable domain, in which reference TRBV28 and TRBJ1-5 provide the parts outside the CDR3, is DVKVTQSSRYLVKRTGEKVFLECVQDMDHENMFWYRQDPGLGLRLIYFSYDVKMKEKGDIPEGYSVSREKKERFSLILESASTNQTSMYLCASSAGGHQPQHFGDGTRLSIL.

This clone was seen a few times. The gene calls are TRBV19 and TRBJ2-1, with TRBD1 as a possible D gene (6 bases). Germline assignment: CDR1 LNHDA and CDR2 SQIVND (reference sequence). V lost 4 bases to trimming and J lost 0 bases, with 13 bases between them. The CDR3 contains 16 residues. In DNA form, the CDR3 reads TGTGCCAGTAGTAGGGACACGTCTAGCTCCTACAATGAGCAGTTCTTC. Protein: CASSRDTSSSYNEQFF.

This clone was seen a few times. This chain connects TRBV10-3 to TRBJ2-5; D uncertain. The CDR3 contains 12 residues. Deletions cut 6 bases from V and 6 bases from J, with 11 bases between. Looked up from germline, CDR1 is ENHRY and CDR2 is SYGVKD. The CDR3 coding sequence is TGTGCCATCAGAGCGTTAAACCAGACCCAGTACTTC. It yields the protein CAIRALNQTQYF.

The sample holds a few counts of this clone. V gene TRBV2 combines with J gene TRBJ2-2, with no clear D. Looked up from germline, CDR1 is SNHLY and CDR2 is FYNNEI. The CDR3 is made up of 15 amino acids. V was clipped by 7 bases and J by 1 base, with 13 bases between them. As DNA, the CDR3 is TGTGCCAGCACCGCTAGGATCCAGAACACCGGGGAGCTGTTTTTT. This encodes CASTARIQNTGELFF.

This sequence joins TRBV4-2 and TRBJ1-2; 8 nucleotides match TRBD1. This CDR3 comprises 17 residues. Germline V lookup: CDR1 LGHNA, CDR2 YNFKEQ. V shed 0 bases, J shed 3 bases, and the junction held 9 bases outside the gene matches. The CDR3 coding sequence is TGTGCCAGCAGCCAAGATGAAGCGGACAGGGTTGACTATGGCTACACCTTC. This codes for CASSQDEADRVDYGYTF.

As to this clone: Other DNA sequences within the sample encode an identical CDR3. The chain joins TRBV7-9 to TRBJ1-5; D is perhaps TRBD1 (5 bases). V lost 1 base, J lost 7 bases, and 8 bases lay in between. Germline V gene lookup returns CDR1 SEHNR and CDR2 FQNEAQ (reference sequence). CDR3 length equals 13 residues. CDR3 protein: CASSLGGDQPQHF. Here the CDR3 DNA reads TGTGCCAGCAGCTTAGGGGGGGACCAGCCCCAGCATTTT.

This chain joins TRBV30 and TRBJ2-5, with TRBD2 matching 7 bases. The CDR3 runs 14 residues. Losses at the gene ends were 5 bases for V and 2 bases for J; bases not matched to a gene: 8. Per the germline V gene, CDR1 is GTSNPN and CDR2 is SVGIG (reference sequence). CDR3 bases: TGTGCCTGGGGACCGGGACTATCACAAGAGACCCAGTACTTC. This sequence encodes CAWGPGLSQETQYF.

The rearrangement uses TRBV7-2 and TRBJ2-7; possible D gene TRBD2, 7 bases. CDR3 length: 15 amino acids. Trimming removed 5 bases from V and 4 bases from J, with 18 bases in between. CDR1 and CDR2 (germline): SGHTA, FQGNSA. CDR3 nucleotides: TGTGCCAGCAGCCAGGGGCTAGCGGAGTCTTACGAGCAGTACTTC. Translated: CASSQGLAESYEQYF.

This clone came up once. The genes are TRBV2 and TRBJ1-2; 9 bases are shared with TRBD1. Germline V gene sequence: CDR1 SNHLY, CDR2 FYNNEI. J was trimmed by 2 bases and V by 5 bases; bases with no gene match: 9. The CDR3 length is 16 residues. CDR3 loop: CASSYTGGPPNYGYTF. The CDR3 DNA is TGTGCCAGCAGTTATACAGGGGGCCCTCCAAACTATGGCTACACCTTC. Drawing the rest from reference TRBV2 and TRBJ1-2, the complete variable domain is EPEVTQTPSHQVTQMGQEVILRCVPISNHLYFYWYRQILGQKVEFLVSFYNNEISEKSEIFDDQFSVERPDGSNFTLKIRSTKLEDSAMYFCASSYTGGPPNYGYTFGSGTRLTVV.

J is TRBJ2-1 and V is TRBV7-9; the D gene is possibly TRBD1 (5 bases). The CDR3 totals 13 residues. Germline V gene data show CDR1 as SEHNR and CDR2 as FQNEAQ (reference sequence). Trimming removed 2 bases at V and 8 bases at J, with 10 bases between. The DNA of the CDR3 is TGTGCCAGCAGCTTAATGGTGGGGCATGAGCAGTTCTTC. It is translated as CASSLMVGHEQFF.

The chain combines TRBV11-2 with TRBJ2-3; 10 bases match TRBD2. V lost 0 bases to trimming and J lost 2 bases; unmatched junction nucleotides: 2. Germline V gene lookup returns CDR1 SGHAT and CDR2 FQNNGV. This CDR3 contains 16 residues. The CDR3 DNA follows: TGTGCCAGCAGCTTAGAGCTAGCGGGAGACACAGATACGCAGTATTTT. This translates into CASSLELAGDTDTQYF.

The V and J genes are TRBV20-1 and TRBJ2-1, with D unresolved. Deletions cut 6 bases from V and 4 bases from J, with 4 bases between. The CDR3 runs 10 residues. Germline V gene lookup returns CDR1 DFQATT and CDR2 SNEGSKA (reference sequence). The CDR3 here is CSASYNEQFF. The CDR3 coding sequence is TGCAGTGCCTCTTACAATGAGCAGTTCTTC.

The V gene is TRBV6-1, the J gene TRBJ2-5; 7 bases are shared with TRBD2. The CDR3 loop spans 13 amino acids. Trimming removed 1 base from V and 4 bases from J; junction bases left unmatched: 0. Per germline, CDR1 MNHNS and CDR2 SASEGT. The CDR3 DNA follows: TGTGCCAGCAGTGAAGAGCGGGGAGAGACCCAGTACTTC. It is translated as CASSEERGETQYF.

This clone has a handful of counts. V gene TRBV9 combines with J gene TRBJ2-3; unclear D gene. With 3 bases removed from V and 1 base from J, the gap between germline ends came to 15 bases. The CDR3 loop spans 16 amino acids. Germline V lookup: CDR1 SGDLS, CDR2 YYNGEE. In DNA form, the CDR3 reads TGTGCCAGCAGCGCTCAGTCGCTAGGCGGCACAGATACGCAGTATTTT. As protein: CASSAQSLGGTDTQYF.